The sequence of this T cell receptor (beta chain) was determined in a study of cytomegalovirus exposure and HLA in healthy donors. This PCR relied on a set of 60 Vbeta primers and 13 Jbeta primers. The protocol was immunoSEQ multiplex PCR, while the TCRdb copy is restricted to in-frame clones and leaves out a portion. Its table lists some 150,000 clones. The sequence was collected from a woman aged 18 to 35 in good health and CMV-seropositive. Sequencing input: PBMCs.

CDR3 sequence: CASRDTKNQPQHF. As DNA, the CDR3 is TGTGCCAGCAGGGACACAAAAAATCAGCCCCAGCATTTT. The V call is TRBV6-5, the J call TRBJ1-5, with a tentative D call TRBD1 (5 bases). Germline V gives CDR1 MNHEY, CDR2 SVGAGI. Between the trimmed V and J ends, which lost 6 bases and 4 bases, there was a span of 10 bases. The CDR3 is 13 residues long.